The next 24 T cell receptor beta chains were all read from a single sample in a study of OX40 agonist ivuxolimab in advanced cancers. Clones were read by immunoSEQ multiplex PCR, and TCRdb kept only the in-frame ones, dropping some. The sample lists fewer than 75,000 clones, approximately 90% occurring once. The specimen comprised CD4+ or CD8+ T cells sorted from blood, sampled in a trial of the OX40 agonist ivuxolimab. The receptor set was obtained from an adult with an advanced solid tumor such as melanoma, head and neck, liver or kidney cancer.

The chain employs TRBV27 and TRBJ1-4; D is undetermined. The germline V gene has CDR1 MNHEY and CDR2 SMNVEV (reference sequence). The CDR3 runs 14 residues. Trimming stripped 6 bases from V and 0 bases from J, with 8 bases between. For the CDR3, the DNA is TGTGCCAGCAGATCCGCTGCAACTAATGAAAAACTGTTTTTT. Translating gives CASRSAATNEKLFF.

The CDR3 reads CASSPPLQETQYF. The CDR3 coding sequence is TGTGCCAGCAGTCCTCCCCTCCAAGAGACCCAGTACTTC. V gene TRBV27 combines with J gene TRBJ2-5, with no clear D. In germline, CDR1 is MNHEY, CDR2 SMNVEV (reference sequence). V lost 5 bases and J 1 base, leaving 8 bases between the germline ends. The CDR3 has 13 amino acids.

The chain joins TRBV18 to TRBJ1-2; the D gene is possibly TRBD1 (6 bases). CDR1 and CDR2 (germline): KGHSH, LQKENI. CDR3 size: 15 residues. Trimming shortened V by 3 bases and J by 1 base, and 12 bases separated the two germline ends. The CDR3 DNA reads as TGTGCCAGCTCACCCGACAGGACTCTTAACTATGGCTACACCTTC. As protein: CASSPDRTLNYGYTF.

This chain uses TRBV5-4 with TRBJ2-6; 7 bases match TRBD1. The germline V gene has CDR1 SGHNT and CDR2 YYREEE (reference sequence). The V gene end was trimmed by 5 bases and the J gene end by 3 bases; junction bases not matched to a gene: 8. The CDR3 consists of 16 residues. The CDR3 sequence is CASSSPGGYGANVLTF. The DNA of the CDR3 is TGTGCCAGCAGTTCCCCAGGGGGTTATGGGGCCAACGTCCTGACTTTC.

The chain has TRBV2 and TRBJ1-4, with 10 positions matching TRBD1. The J segment lost 3 bases and the V segment lost 6 bases, leaving 10 bases of the junction unmatched. In germline, CDR1 is SNHLY, CDR2 FYNNEI. The CDR3 sequence is 17 residues long. CDR3 in DNA: TGTGCCAGCAGGGTGGGACAGGGGAATTGGCCTAATGAAAAACTGTTTTTT. Its translation: CASRVGQGNWPNEKLFF.

This chain connects TRBV5-1 to TRBJ2-5, with 8 positions matching TRBD2. The length of the CDR3 is 16 residues. V lost 3 bases to trimming and J lost 5 bases; unmatched junction nucleotides: 12. Germline V gene sequence: CDR1 SGHRS, CDR2 YFSETQ. CDR3 sequence: CASSYGGAGAEETQYF. CDR3 in DNA: TGCGCCAGCAGCTATGGCGGAGCGGGAGCGGAGGAGACCCAGTACTTC.

The V gene is TRBV30, the J gene TRBJ1-3; D remains unclear. Germline assignment: CDR1 GTSNPN and CDR2 SVGIG (reference sequence). Trimming stripped 2 bases from V and 0 bases from J, with 14 bases between. The CDR3 length is 16 residues. CDR3 in DNA: TGTGCCTGGAGTCAAAAAGGAGCAGCCTCTGGAAACACCATATATTTT. Translated, it gives CAWSQKGAASGNTIYF.

The chain employs TRBV5-6 and TRBJ1-2, with 9 bases lining up with TRBD1. Germline values: CDR1 SGHDT, CDR2 YYEEEE. The V and J ends lost 4 bases and 6 bases, in that order; junction bases with no gene match: 4. The CDR3 is 13 residues long. DNA for the CDR3: TGTGCCAGCAGCCGGGGACAGGGCCATGGCTACACCTTC. It codes for CASSRGQGHGYTF.

Comments on this clone: Other DNA sequences in this sample translate to the same CDR3. The V and J genes are TRBV18 and TRBJ2-1; 7 nucleotides line up with TRBD2. With 3 bases clipped from V and 3 bases from J, the junction kept 2 bases outside the gene matches. The CDR3 covers 14 residues. Germline-derived CDR1 and CDR2 are KGHSH and LQKENI. CDR3 residues: CASSPGTNYNEQFF. Written as DNA, the CDR3 is TGTGCCAGCTCACCCGGGACTAACTACAATGAGCAGTTCTTC.

The V call is TRBV7-9, the J call TRBJ2-1; tentative D call: TRBD1 (6 bases). Trimming took off 3 bases at V and 10 bases at J, with 16 bases between the two ends. CDR1 SEHNR and CDR2 FQNEAQ come from the germline V gene (reference sequence). The CDR3 spans 14 residues. Written as DNA, the CDR3 is TGTGCCAGCAGCTTCGGGCAGGGGATATGGGAGCAGTTCTTC. Encoded protein: CASSFGQGIWEQFF.

This chain connects TRBV7-9 to TRBJ2-3; 8 bases align to TRBD2. CDR1 and CDR2 from the germline V gene are SEHNR and FQNEAQ (reference sequence). The CDR3 runs to 15 residues. The junction had 3 bases not matched to a gene; V was cut back by 1 base and J by 3 bases. DNA of the CDR3: TGTGCCAGCAGCTTAGTGGGACTAGAAACAGATACGCAGTATTTT. Amino acid sequence: CASSLVGLETDTQYF.

The rearrangement links TRBV6-5 to TRBJ1-1; D not certain. CDR3 length: 15 residues. CDR1 is MNHEY and CDR2 is SVGAGI in the germline V gene. Trimming removed 4 bases at V and 2 bases at J, with 14 bases between. The CDR3, as DNA: TGTGCCAGCAGTTTCGACGGACGGGCCAACACTGAAGCTTTCTTT. Amino acid sequence: CASSFDGRANTEAFF.

The J gene is TRBJ2-7, the V gene TRBV4-1; TRBD1 matches at 9 bases. Germline-derived CDR1 and CDR2 are MGHRA and YSYEKL. After removal of 6 bases from V and 7 bases from J, the junction contained 7 bases not matched to a gene. This CDR3 has 13 residues. The CDR3 reads CASSATGGREQYF. The CDR3 DNA is TGCGCCAGCAGTGCGACAGGGGGTAGGGAGCAGTACTTC.

The chain is built from TRBV9 and TRBJ2-2; 8 nucleotides align to TRBD2. The CDR3 contains 16 residues. The trim removed 6 bases at V and 4 bases at J, leaving 11 bases unmatched. Germline loops: CDR1 SGDLS, CDR2 YYNGEE. CDR3 sequence: CASTETSGSVTGELFF. The CDR3 coding sequence is TGTGCCAGCACGGAAACCAGCGGGAGCGTCACCGGGGAGCTGTTTTTT. The full variable domain, its missing parts supplied by reference TRBV9 and TRBJ2-2, is DSGVTQTPKHLITATGQRVTLRCSPRSGDLSVYWYQQSLDQGLQFLIQYYNGEERAKGNILERFSAQQFPDLHSELNLSSLELGDSALYFCASTETSGSVTGELFFGEGSRLTVL.

The chain employs TRBV9 and TRBJ2-2; D is ambiguous. Per the germline V gene, CDR1 is SGDLS and CDR2 is YYNGEE. The CDR3 covers 17 residues. The V end lost 0 bases, the J end lost 0 bases, and 12 bases lay between the germline ends. The CDR3 spells CASSVGVWTTNTGELFF. In DNA, the CDR3 is TGTGCCAGCAGCGTAGGAGTCTGGACGACGAACACCGGGGAGCTGTTTTTT. The whole variable domain, filled in from reference TRBV9 and TRBJ2-2, reads DSGVTQTPKHLITATGQRVTLRCSPRSGDLSVYWYQQSLDQGLQFLIQYYNGEERAKGNILERFSAQQFPDLHSELNLSSLELGDSALYFCASSVGVWTTNTGELFFGEGSRLTVL.

The rearrangement links TRBV10-1 to TRBJ1-3; the D gene is possibly TRBD1 (6 bases). Trimming removed 8 bases at V and 8 bases at J, with 13 bases between. The CDR3 sequence is 12 residues long. Germline assignment: CDR1 WNHNN and CDR2 SYGVQD (reference sequence). CDR3 in DNA: TGCGCCAGCCCATCGGGGACACACACCATATATTTT. This sequence encodes CASPSGTHTIYF.

A single count supports this clone. J is TRBJ2-3 and V is TRBV7-9, with D possibly being TRBD2 (6 bases). The V end lost 0 bases, the J end lost 3 bases, and 13 bases lay between the germline ends. Germline V gives CDR1 SEHNR, CDR2 FQNEAQ (reference sequence). The CDR3 is 16 amino acids. CDR3 residues: CASSLAGGGGTDTQYF. In DNA, the CDR3 is TGTGCCAGCAGCTTAGCGGGGGGAGGTGGAACAGATACGCAGTATTTT.

The chain employs TRBV19 and TRBJ1-5; 7 bases are a match to TRBD1. The CDR3 spans 16 residues. Per the germline V gene, CDR1 is LNHDA and CDR2 is SQIVND (reference sequence). V was pared by 4 bases and J by 5 bases, with 11 bases of the junction left unmatched. In DNA, the CDR3 is TGTGCCAGTAGTAAGGTCGAAGGACAGGCGGATCAGCCCCAGCATTTT. Translating it yields CASSKVEGQADQPQHF.

The chain combines TRBV28 with TRBJ1-6; D not resolved. Germline lookup yields CDR1 MDHEN and CDR2 SYDVKM. This CDR3 has 13 amino acids. V was trimmed by 1 base and J by 7 bases, leaving 5 bases between them. The CDR3: CASSLLRNSPLHF. CDR3 in DNA: TGTGCCAGCAGTTTATTACGAAATTCACCCCTCCACTTT.

This clone has only one observation. The CDR3 nucleotides are TGCGCCAGCAGTCAATCACCGGGGCTTAGGGAAAAACTGTTTTTT. Translated: CASSQSPGLREKLFF. The chain has TRBV23-1 and TRBJ1-4; D possibly corresponds to TRBD1 (5 bases). TRBV23-1 is an ORF, with its function uncertain. The CDR3 contains 15 residues. The V and J ends lost 0 bases and 8 bases respectively, with 13 bases between them.

The V and J genes are TRBV11-2 and TRBJ1-2, with 7 bases matching TRBD1. CDR1 is SGHAT and CDR2 is FQNNGV in the germline V gene. V lost 6 bases and J lost 5; bases outside the gene matches: 15. The CDR3 runs 16 residues. The CDR3: CASRLLRDRTSYGYTF. The DNA of the CDR3 is TGTGCCAGCAGACTTCTCCGGGACAGAACTTCGTATGGCTACACCTTC.

The genes are TRBV4-1 and TRBJ2-7, with 7 bases aligning to TRBD1. The germline gives CDR1 MGHRA, CDR2 YSYEKL. The trim removed 1 base at V and 3 bases at J, leaving 6 bases unmatched. This CDR3 comprises 15 residues. CDR3 residues: CASSQGWQGVYEQYF. The CDR3 region has the DNA TGCGCCAGCAGCCAAGGTTGGCAGGGGGTCTACGAGCAGTACTTC.

V usage is TRBV5-5 and J usage is TRBJ1-4; 11 bases map to TRBD1. The germline V gene encodes CDR1 SGHKS and CDR2 YYEKEE (reference sequence). CDR3 length equals 16 residues. The trim removed 4 bases at V and 7 bases at J, leaving 9 bases unmatched. The chain's CDR3 is CASSARDRGFGEKLFF. The CDR3 region has the DNA TGTGCCAGCAGCGCCCGGGACAGGGGGTTTGGTGAAAAACTGTTTTTT.

V usage is TRBV30 and J usage is TRBJ1-2, with D perhaps matching TRBD1 (5 bases). Between the trimmed V and J ends, which lost 0 bases and 6 bases, there was a span of 5 bases. Per germline, CDR1 GTSNPN and CDR2 SVGIG (reference sequence). This CDR3 spans 11 amino acids. Here the CDR3 reads CAWSVGHGYTF. As DNA, the CDR3 is TGTGCCTGGAGTGTGGGACATGGCTACACCTTC.